This is a list of T cell receptor beta chains from one sample in a study of immune evolution from preneoplasia to lung adenocarcinoma. The method was immunoSEQ multiplex PCR; TCRdb's version includes in-frame clones alone and lacks a portion of them. The table has roughly 14,000 clones, approximately 80% seen once. The sequenced sample was FFPE minimally invasive lung adenocarcinoma tissue. The source is a person aged 70 to 85 with lung adenocarcinoma. CDR3s include the opening cysteine and the closing phenylalanine or tryptophan. The order of the fields is D gene, J gene, clone size, V gene, CDR3 DNA, CDR3 protein. A D gene is named only where the DNA matches it firmly. Only part of the rows carry a size: once, few, many, or a class if the clone is expanded.

>TRBD1|TRBJ1-5|-|TRBV27
TGTGCCAGCAGTGAGACAGGGGGTCGGCAGCCCCAGCATTTT
CASSETGGRQPQHF
>-|TRBJ2-1|-|TRBV2
TGTGCCAGCAGCCTAAAGAATGAGCAGTTCTTC
CASSLKNEQFF
>-|TRBJ1-2|-|TRBV28
TGTGCCACCAAACCTAATAACTATGGCTACACCTTC
CATKPNNYGYTF
>-|TRBJ1-5|-|TRBV19
TGTGCCACCCAAGGGCCCGGGCTCAATCAGCCCCAGCATTTT
CATQGPGLNQPQHF
>TRBD1|TRBJ1-4|-|TRBV10-3
TGTGCCATCAGCGCGGACAGGGCGAATGAAAAACTGTTTTTT
CAISADRANEKLFF
>-|TRBJ2-1|-|TRBV6-1
TGTGCCAGCACTATGCCCAGTGCGACTGAGCAGTTCTTC
CASTMPSATEQFF
>-|TRBJ1-1|-|TRBV18
TGTGCCAGCTCACCACTTGGACAACTGAACACTGAAGCTTTCTTT
CASSPLGQLNTEAFF
>TRBD2|TRBJ2-1|-|TRBV27
TGTGCCAGCAGAAATGGACTAGCTTACTACAATGAGCAGTTCTTC
CASRNGLAYYNEQFF
>TRBD1|TRBJ2-7|-|TRBV15
TGTGCCACCAGCAGCGGGACAGGGGAGGGTTCCTACGAGCAGTACTTC
CATSSGTGEGSYEQYF
>TRBD1|TRBJ1-1|once|TRBV10-1
TGCGCCAGCAAAGGTTGGACAGGGCGCACGAACACTGAAGCTTTCTTT
CASKGWTGRTNTEAFF
>-|TRBJ1-1|-|TRBV18
TGTGCCAGCTCACCATTGGGGGCAAACACTGAAGCTTTCTTT
CASSPLGANTEAFF
>TRBD1|TRBJ1-4|-|TRBV9
TGTGCCAGCAGCGATTCCACAGGGGGTGAAAAACTGTTTTTT
CASSDSTGGEKLFF
>-|TRBJ1-2|-|TRBV5-4
TGTGCCAGCAGCTTGTGGGGGGCTCCGGACTATGGCTACACCTTC
CASSLWGAPDYGYTF
>-|TRBJ2-3|-|TRBV28
TGTGCCAGCGGTCGCGGGCTCATGGATACGCAGTATTTT
CASGRGLMDTQYF
>TRBD1|TRBJ1-1|-|TRBV10-3
TGTGCCATCAGACCCGACAGGGGGCAGGGGGACACTGAAGCTTTCTTT
CAIRPDRGQGDTEAFF
>TRBD1|TRBJ2-5|-|TRBV7-2
TGTGCCAGCAGCAGTAGGACAGGTCAGGCCCAGTACTTC
CASSSRTGQAQYF
>-|TRBJ1-5|-|TRBV30
TGTGCTGCAGGGGATAGCAATCAGCCCCAGCATTTT
CAAGDSNQPQHF
>-|TRBJ1-2|-|TRBV6-6
TGTGCCAGCAGTTATGGAGGAGACAGTAGTTATGGCTACACCTTC
CASSYGGDSSYGYTF
>-|TRBJ1-5|once|TRBV14
TGTGCCAGCAGCCTAACAGGGAACCAGCCCCAGCATTTT
CASSLTGNQPQHF
>TRBD2|TRBJ2-2|-|TRBV19
TGTGCCAGTAGTATCCGACTAGCGGGAGTCCCCGGGGAGCTGTTTTTT
CASSIRLAGVPGELFF
>-|TRBJ1-5|-|TRBV5-1
TGCGCCAGCAGCTTGGAGGCCGCGAGTCAGCCCCAGCATTTT
CASSLEAASQPQHF
>TRBD2|TRBJ2-3|-|TRBV30
TGTGCCTGGAGTGCGGGGGGGAGCACAGATACGCAGTATTTT
CAWSAGGSTDTQYF
>-|TRBJ1-4|-|TRBV13
TGTGCCAGCAGCTCTCAGGGGCTGAATGAAAAACTGTTTTTT
CASSSQGLNEKLFF
>-|TRBJ1-1|-|TRBV27
TGTGCCAGCATCTCCGGCAGCATGAACACTGAAGCTTTCTTT
CASISGSMNTEAFF
>-|TRBJ1-1|few|TRBV6-1
TGTGCCAGCGGGGTTGGGGGGGCTGAAGCTTTCTTT
CASGVGGAEAFF
>-|TRBJ1-2|few|TRBV7-2
TGTGCCAGCAGCTTAGGCATTAACTATGGCTACACCTTC
CASSLGINYGYTF
>-|TRBJ2-1|-|TRBV7-3
TGTGCCAGCAGCTTAACTGCGGGTTACAATGAGCAGTTCTTC
CASSLTAGYNEQFF
>-|TRBJ2-4|-|TRBV6-5
TGTGCCAGCAGTGCGGACGCTAAAAACATTCAGTACTTC
CASSADAKNIQYF
>-|TRBJ2-7|-|TRBV5-5
TGTGCCAGCAGCTTGGTCGGTTACGAGCAGTACTTC
CASSLVGYEQYF
>TRBD1|TRBJ1-1|-|TRBV30
TGTGCCTGGAGCGGACAGGGGGAGGCTGAAGCTTTCTTT
CAWSGQGEAEAFF
>TRBD1|TRBJ1-5|-|TRBV30
TGTGCCTGGAGTTTAGGGACAGGGCTTAGCAATCAGCCCCAGCATTTT
CAWSLGTGLSNQPQHF
>TRBD1|TRBJ2-7|-|TRBV5-1
TGCGCCAGCAGCAAAGGGGACAGCTCCTACGAGCAGTACTTC
CASSKGDSSYEQYF